This T cell receptor (beta chain) was documented in a study of T cells in Graves' hyperthyroidism and ophthalmopathy. Study-wide background: Blood from the periphery was taken at initial diagnosis, before any treatment.

The investigators amplified TCR beta CDR3 regions from RNA transcripts. The HTBI primer set was used in a first-round RT-PCR of the TCR CDR3. TCRdb itself ran the multiplex PCR reads through MiXCR, one entry per CDR3 protein. The sample records approximately 420,000 distinct CDR3 sequences, roughly 13% being singletons. This clonotype was seen repeatedly, ten times or more. Its cognate antigen is unknown. General study findings and limits: Blood also held most thyroid clonotypes expanded beyond 0.001.

Germline values: CDR1 MNHNS, CDR2 SASEGT. V lost 7 bases and J lost 4; bases outside the gene matches: 5. This CDR3 contains 14 residues. This receptor was taken from a woman between 18 and 30 years old with Graves' hyperthyroidism. The rearrangement uses TRBV6-1 and TRBJ1-2; 11 nucleotides match TRBD1. The sequenced sample was blood. The CDR3 reads CASTTGQGAYGYTF. For the CDR3, the DNA is TGTGCCAGCACTACCGGACAGGGGGCCTATGGCTACACCTTC.